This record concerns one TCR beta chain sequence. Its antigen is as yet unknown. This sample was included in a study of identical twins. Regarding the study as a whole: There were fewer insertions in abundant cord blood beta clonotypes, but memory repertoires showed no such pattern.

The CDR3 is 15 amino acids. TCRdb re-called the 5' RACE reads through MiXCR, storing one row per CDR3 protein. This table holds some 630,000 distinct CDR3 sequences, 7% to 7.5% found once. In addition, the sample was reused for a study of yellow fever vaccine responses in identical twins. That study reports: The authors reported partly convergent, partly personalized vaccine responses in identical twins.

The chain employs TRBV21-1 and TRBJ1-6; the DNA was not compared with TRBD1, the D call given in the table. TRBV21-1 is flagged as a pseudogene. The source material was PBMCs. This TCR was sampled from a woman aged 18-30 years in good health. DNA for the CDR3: TGTGCCAGCAGCAAACAGGGGGCTAGGGATTCACCCCTCCACTTT. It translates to CASSKQGARDSPLHF.